This is a list of T cell receptor beta chains from one sample in a study of long-term antiretroviral therapy in people with HIV. Sequencing was performed with immunoSEQ multiplex PCR; in TCRdb, only in-frame clones are kept and a portion is missing. The sample yields 22,000 or so clones, over 75% seen once. The source material was unsorted PBMCs, sampled approximately 2.5 years after starting antiretroviral therapy. Receptor source: a woman aged 45-59 years with HIV. CDR3s include the opening cysteine and the closing phenylalanine or tryptophan. A D gene is named only where the DNA matches it firmly. Only some rows state a clone size, as once, few, many or a class for expanded clones.

abundance	v_gene	j_gene	d_gene	CDR3aa	CDR3nt
NA	TRBV5-1	TRBJ2-5	NA	CASSLGLAGLQETQYF	TGCGCCAGCAGCTTGGGGCTGGCTGGGCTTCAAGAGACCCAGTACTTC
NA	TRBV5-1	TRBJ1-1	NA	CASSLEGGDRYTEAFF	TGCGCCAGCAGCTTGGAAGGGGGGGACCGGTACACTGAAGCTTTCTTT
NA	TRBV27	TRBJ2-7	NA	CASSRLTDSYEQYF	TGTGCCAGCAGCCGTTTGACAGACTCCTACGAGCAGTACTTC
NA	TRBV6-6	TRBJ2-1	TRBD2	CASSPVTSGRGNEQFF	TGTGCCAGCAGTCCGGTCACTAGCGGGAGGGGGAATGAGCAGTTCTTC
NA	TRBV7-9	TRBJ2-7	TRBD1	CASSPGQATYEQYF	TGTGCCAGCAGCCCGGGACAGGCGACCTACGAGCAGTACTTC
NA	TRBV14	TRBJ1-2	TRBD1	CASSPRDRAWYGYTF	TGTGCCAGCAGCCCCCGGGACAGGGCTTGGTATGGCTACACCTTC
NA	TRBV4-2	TRBJ2-7	TRBD2	CASSQDLAGAVSGYEQYF	TGTGCCAGCAGCCAAGATCTAGCGGGGGCCGTTAGCGGCTACGAGCAGTACTTC
NA	TRBV19	TRBJ2-5	NA	CASGPGVVETQYF	TGTGCCAGCGGACCCGGGGTCGTTGAGACCCAGTACTTC
NA	TRBV4-1	TRBJ2-1	TRBD2	CASSQGQLRTSENPYNEQFF	TGCGCCAGCAGCCAAGGACAGCTCCGGACTAGCGAGAATCCATACAATGAGCAGTTCTTC
NA	TRBV7-2	TRBJ1-1	NA	CASSLALGEAFF	TGTGCCAGCAGCTTAGCGCTTGGCGAAGCTTTCTTT
NA	TRBV2	TRBJ2-4	NA	CASRAELPIQYF	TGTGCCAGCAGGGCGGAACTTCCCATTCAGTACTTC
NA	TRBV10-2	TRBJ2-5	NA	CASSESLETQYF	TGCGCCAGCAGTGAGTCCTTAGAGACCCAGTACTTC
NA	TRBV30	TRBJ1-2	TRBD1	CAWSWTGTNYGYTF	TGTGCCTGGAGTTGGACAGGAACAAACTATGGCTACACCTTC
NA	TRBV29-1	TRBJ1-1	NA	CSVAQIQVNTEAFF	TGCAGCGTCGCCCAAATTCAGGTGAACACTGAAGCTTTCTTT
NA	TRBV4-2	TRBJ1-1	NA	CASSQGGWNTEAFF	TGTGCCAGCAGCCAAGGTGGGTGGAACACTGAAGCTTTCTTT
few	TRBV9	TRBJ2-7	NA	CASSAWDIGEQYF	TGTGCCAGCAGCGCCTGGGACATCGGGGAGCAGTACTTC
once	TRBV5-4	TRBJ2-2	TRBD1	CASSFDLTGGFGELFF	TGTGCCAGCAGCTTTGATTTGACAGGGGGCTTCGGGGAGCTGTTTTTT
NA	TRBV29-1	TRBJ2-1	NA	CSMYRDNEQFF	TGCAGCATGTACAGGGACAATGAGCAGTTCTTC
NA	TRBV19	TRBJ1-1	NA	CASSSGLNTEAFF	TGTGCCAGTAGTAGTGGGCTGAACACTGAAGCTTTCTTT
NA	TRBV7-8	TRBJ2-5	NA	CASSLTTRETQYF	TGTGCCAGCAGCTTAACCACTAGGGAGACCCAGTACTTC
NA	TRBV6-5	TRBJ1-2	NA	CASNPGTGSYGYTF	TGTGCCAGCAACCCAGGGACGGGTAGCTATGGCTACACCTTC
NA	TRBV10-3	TRBJ2-3	NA	CAITEAGWADTQYF	TGTGCCATCACTGAGGCAGGGTGGGCAGATACGCAGTATTTT
NA	TRBV6-5	TRBJ1-1	NA	CASSRGLSEAFF	TGTGCCAGCAGCCGGGGACTGTCTGAAGCTTTCTTT
NA	TRBV7-3	TRBJ2-2	TRBD2	CASSHGLAGGKLPGELFF	TGTGCCAGCAGCCACGGACTAGCGGGAGGAAAGTTGCCCGGGGAGCTGTTTTTT
NA	TRBV27	TRBJ2-2	NA	CASSLFRDTGELFF	TGTGCCAGCAGTTTATTTAGGGACACCGGGGAGCTGTTTTTT
NA	TRBV27	TRBJ2-1	TRBD2	CASSLYSSGGYNEQFF	TGTGCCAGCAGTTTATATTCTAGCGGGGGTTACAATGAGCAGTTCTTC
NA	TRBV6-5	TRBJ1-5	NA	CASSYGRGNQPQHF	TGTGCCAGCAGTTACGGGCGAGGCAATCAGCCCCAGCATTTT
NA	TRBV6-5	TRBJ2-3	NA	CASRAIGRADTQYF	TGTGCCAGCAGGGCAATCGGGCGGGCAGATACGCAGTATTTT
NA	TRBV28	TRBJ1-2	NA	CASSLGRTGYTF	TGTGCCAGCAGTTTGGGCAGGACTGGCTACACCTTC
once	TRBV19	TRBJ2-3	TRBD1	CASTPAGTGRTDTQYF	TGTGCCAGTACCCCGGCAGGGACAGGGAGAACAGATACGCAGTATTTT
NA	TRBV7-9	TRBJ1-4	NA	CASSLGQSVDEKLFF	TGTGCCAGCAGCTTAGGACAGTCAGTGGACGAAAAACTGTTTTTT
NA	TRBV27	TRBJ2-3	NA	CASSLGIGGTQYF	TGTGCCAGCAGTTTAGGAATTGGGGGGACGCAGTATTTT
NA	TRBV5-1	TRBJ2-5	NA	CASSPSAPGETQYF	TGCGCCAGCAGCCCGAGCGCCCCCGGGGAGACCCAGTACTTC
once	TRBV7-8	TRBJ2-7	NA	CASSSRESSYEQYF	TGTGCCAGCAGCTCCCGAGAGAGCTCCTACGAGCAGTACTTC
NA	TRBV7-2	TRBJ2-1	TRBD2	CASSLSLAGDFSNEQFF	TGTGCCAGCAGCTTATCACTAGCGGGAGATTTCTCCAATGAGCAGTTCTTC
NA	TRBV18	TRBJ1-1	TRBD1	CASSTGENTEAFF	TGTGCCAGCTCAACAGGGGAGAACACTGAAGCTTTCTTT
NA	TRBV9	TRBJ1-4	NA	CASSVGAGRSEKLFF	TGTGCCAGCAGCGTCGGGGCAGGCCGAAGTGAAAAACTGTTTTTT
NA	TRBV21-1	TRBJ1-1	NA	CASSKATGLYPKRDTEAFF	TGTGCCAGCAGCAAAGCAACCGGACTCTACCCCAAAAGGGACACTGAAGCTTTCTTT
NA	TRBV19	TRBJ1-5	NA	CASTDRDQPQHF	TGTGCCAGTACGGATAGGGATCAGCCCCAGCATTTT
NA	TRBV5-4	TRBJ1-5	TRBD1	CASSLEGQGAGNQPQHF	TGTGCCAGCAGCTTGGAGGGACAGGGGGCAGGCAATCAGCCCCAGCATTTT
NA	TRBV7-9	TRBJ1-5	NA	CASSTAGKQPQHF	TGTGCCAGCAGCACCGCAGGGAAACAGCCCCAGCATTTT
few	TRBV29-1	TRBJ2-5	TRBD2	CSVDKSSGQETQYF	TGCAGCGTTGACAAGTCTAGCGGACAAGAGACCCAGTACTTC
NA	TRBV4-2	TRBJ2-3	NA	CASSQEQADTQYF	TGTGCCAGCAGCCAAGAACAGGCAGATACGCAGTATTTT
NA	TRBV4-3	TRBJ2-5	NA	CASSQGGARSAQYF	TGCGCCAGCAGCCAAGGGGGTGCGAGGTCGGCCCAGTACTTC
NA	TRBV7-9	TRBJ2-1	TRBD2	CASSAELAAYNEQFF	TGTGCCAGCAGCGCCGAGCTAGCGGCTTACAATGAGCAGTTCTTC